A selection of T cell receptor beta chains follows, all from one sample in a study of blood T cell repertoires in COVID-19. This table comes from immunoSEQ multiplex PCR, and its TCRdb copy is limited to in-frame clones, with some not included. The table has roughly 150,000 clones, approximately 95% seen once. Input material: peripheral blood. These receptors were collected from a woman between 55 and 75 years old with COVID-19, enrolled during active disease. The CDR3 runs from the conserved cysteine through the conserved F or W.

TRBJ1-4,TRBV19,CASSIDDQSQRDEKLFF
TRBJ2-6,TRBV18,CASSPRAGLVLGANVLTF
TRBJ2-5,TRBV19,CASSIRTVQETQYF
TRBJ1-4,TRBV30,CAWRGQGFNEKLFF
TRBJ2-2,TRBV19,CASSRGQMNTGELFF
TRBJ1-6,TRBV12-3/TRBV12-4,CASSLGHWSHF
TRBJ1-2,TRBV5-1,CASMDGDNYGYTF
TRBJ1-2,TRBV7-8,CASSFAGDYGYTF
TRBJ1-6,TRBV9,CASSAAGTSPLHF
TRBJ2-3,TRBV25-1,CASSESGNLVGTDTQYF
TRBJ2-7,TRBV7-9,CASSPRDISSYEQYF
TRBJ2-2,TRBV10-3,CAIRREGGQGTGELFF
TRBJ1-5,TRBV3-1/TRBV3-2,CASSLTGGGNQPQHF
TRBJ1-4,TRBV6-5,CAAGGAPEKLFF
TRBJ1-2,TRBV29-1,CSASGQRYGYTF
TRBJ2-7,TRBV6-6,CASSSVYEQYF
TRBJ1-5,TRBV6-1,CASSDHRPNQPQHF
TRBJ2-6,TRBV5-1,CASSLSGANVLTF